These T cell receptor beta chains were read from a single sample in a study of cytomegalovirus exposure and HLA in healthy donors. TCRdb's table, derived via immunoSEQ multiplex PCR, lists solely in-frame clones and lacks some. Of under 200,000 clones in the sample, 65% to 90% were seen once. Sequencing input: PBMCs. The receptors were sampled from a male donor in good health and CMV-seronegative. The CDR3 runs from the conserved cysteine through the conserved F or W. D genes are given only for firm matches. Clone size is stated in some rows and not others, as once, few, many or a class when expanded.

size | J | D | V | DNA | CDR3
NA | TRBJ1-3 | TRBD1 | TRBV6-6 | TGTGCCAGCAGTTACGGTCAGGGGGGCACCATATATTTT | CASSYGQGGTIYF
NA | TRBJ1-1 | NA | TRBV5-1 | TGCGCCAGCAGCACCCGCCGCGGCGGCGTCACTGAAGCTTTCTTT | CASSTRRGGVTEAFF
NA | TRBJ2-5 | TRBD1 | TRBV25-1 | TGTGCCAGCAGTGAATTGAGCAGACCGGGACAGTTTCAAGAGACCCAGTACTTC | CASSELSRPGQFQETQYF
NA | TRBJ2-1 | NA | TRBV6-1 | TGTGCCAGCAGCACAGGGTTATCCCCCTACAATGAGCAGTTCTTC | CASSTGLSPYNEQFF
NA | TRBJ2-2 | NA | TRBV25-1 | TGTGCCAGCAACCGCGTTGGCACCGGGGAGCTGTTTTTT | CASNRVGTGELFF
NA | TRBJ1-3 | TRBD1 | TRBV10-3 | TGTGCCACCAGGACAGGGGGCTCTGGAAACACCATATATTTT | CATRTGGSGNTIYF
NA | TRBJ1-6 | NA | TRBV12-5 | TGTGCTAGTGGTTTGGTAAGTCCGGGGACAAATTCACCCCTCCACTTT | CASGLVSPGTNSPLHF
NA | TRBJ2-3 | NA | TRBV29-1 | TGCAGCGTTGCTAAGACTAGAGATCCCACAGATACGCAGTATTTT | CSVAKTRDPTDTQYF
NA | TRBJ1-1 | NA | TRBV11-2 | TGTGCCAGCAGCTCAGGGGTTGGAGGACTGAGTGTTGCTTTCTTT | CASSSGVGGLSVAFF
NA | TRBJ1-5 | NA | TRBV19 | TGTGCCAGTAGTATCTTTGCAGGTGGCAATCAGCCCCAGCATTTT | CASSIFAGGNQPQHF
NA | TRBJ2-2 | TRBD1 | TRBV10-3 | TGTGCCATCAGGGACAGGGGGGAAACCGGGGAGCTGTTTTTT | CAIRDRGETGELFF
NA | TRBJ1-2 | TRBD1 | TRBV30 | TGTGCCTGGAGTCCCGACAGGGGGCCTCTCTATGGCTACACCTTC | CAWSPDRGPLYGYTF
NA | TRBJ1-1 | NA | TRBV2 | TGTGCCAGCACTAACAGGGTTTCGAACACTGAAGCTTTCTTT | CASTNRVSNTEAFF
NA | TRBJ1-1 | NA | TRBV5-8 | TGTGCCAGCAGCTTGGTACTTCAGAACACTGAAGCTTTCTTT | CASSLVLQNTEAFF
once | TRBJ2-3 | TRBD1 | TRBV19 | TGTGCCAGTAGAGATGCCGGGACAGGGGGCACAGATACGCAGTATTTT | CASRDAGTGGTDTQYF
NA | TRBJ2-7 | NA | TRBV11-2 | TGTGCCAGCAGCGTATCCAGGGGACACGAGCAGTACTTC | CASSVSRGHEQYF
NA | TRBJ1-1 | TRBD1 | TRBV4-3 | TGCGCCAGCAGCGGGTGGACAGGCGGGAACACTGAAGCTTTCTTT | CASSGWTGGNTEAFF
few | TRBJ2-7 | TRBD1 | TRBV18 | TGTGCCAGCTCATCCCCGGGACAGGGCCACGAGCAGTACTTC | CASSSPGQGHEQYF
NA | TRBJ2-7 | NA | TRBV29-1 | TGCAGCGTCCGCACAGGGCTAAAGACCTACGAGCAGTACTTC | CSVRTGLKTYEQYF
NA | TRBJ1-1 | NA | TRBV6-6 | NA | CASSSSGYTEAFF